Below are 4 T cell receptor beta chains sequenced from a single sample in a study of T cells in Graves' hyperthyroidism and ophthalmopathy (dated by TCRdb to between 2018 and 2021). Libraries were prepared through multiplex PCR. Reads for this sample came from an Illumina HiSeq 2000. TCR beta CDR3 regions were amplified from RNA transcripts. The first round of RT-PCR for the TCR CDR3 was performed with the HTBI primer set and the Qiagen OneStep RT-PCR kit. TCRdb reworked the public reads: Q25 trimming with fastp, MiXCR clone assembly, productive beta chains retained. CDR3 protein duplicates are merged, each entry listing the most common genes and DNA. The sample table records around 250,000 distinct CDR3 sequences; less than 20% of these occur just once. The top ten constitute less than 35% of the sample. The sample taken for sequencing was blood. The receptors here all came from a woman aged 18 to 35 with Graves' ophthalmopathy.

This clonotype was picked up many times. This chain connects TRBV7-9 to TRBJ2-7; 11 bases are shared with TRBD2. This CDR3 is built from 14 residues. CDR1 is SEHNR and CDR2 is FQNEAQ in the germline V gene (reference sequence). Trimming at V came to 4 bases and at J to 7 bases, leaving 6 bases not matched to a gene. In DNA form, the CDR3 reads TGTGCCAGCAGCTCGACTAGCGGGGTTGAGGAGCAGTACTTC. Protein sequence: CASSSTSGVEEQYF.

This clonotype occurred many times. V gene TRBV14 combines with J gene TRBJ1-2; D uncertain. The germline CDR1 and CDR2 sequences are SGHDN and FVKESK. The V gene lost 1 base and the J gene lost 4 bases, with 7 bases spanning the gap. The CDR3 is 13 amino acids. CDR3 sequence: CASSQVGGYGYTF. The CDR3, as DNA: TGTGCCAGCAGCCAAGTGGGAGGCTATGGCTACACCTTC. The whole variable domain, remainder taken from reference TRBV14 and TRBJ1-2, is EAGVTQFPSHSVIEKGQTVTLRCDPISGHDNLYWYRRVMGKEIKFLLHFVKESKQDESGMPNNRFLAERTGGTYSTLKVQPAELEDSGVYFCASSQVGGYGYTFGSGTRLTVV.

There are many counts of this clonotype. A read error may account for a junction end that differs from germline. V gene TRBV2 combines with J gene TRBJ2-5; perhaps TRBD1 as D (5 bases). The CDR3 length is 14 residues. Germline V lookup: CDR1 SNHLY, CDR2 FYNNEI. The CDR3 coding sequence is TGTGCCAGCAGCGAAGACAGATACAAAGAGACCCAGTACTTC. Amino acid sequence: CASSEDRYKETQYF.

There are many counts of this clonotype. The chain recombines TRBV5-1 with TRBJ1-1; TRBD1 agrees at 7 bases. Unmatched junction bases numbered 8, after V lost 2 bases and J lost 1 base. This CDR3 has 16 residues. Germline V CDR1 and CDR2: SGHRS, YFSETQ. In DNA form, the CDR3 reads TGCGCCAGCAGCTTACAGGGGACGGATTGGAACACTGAAGCTTTCTTT. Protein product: CASSLQGTDWNTEAFF.